This note documents a single T cell receptor beta chain sequence. The antigen is undetermined. CDR1 is SGHRS, CDR2 YFSETQ, per germline. This CDR3 has 16 amino acids. Unmatched junction bases numbered 5, after V lost 0 bases and J lost 5 bases. These data are taken from a study of cytomegalovirus exposure and HLA in healthy donors. Broader study findings: As a later analysis revealed, the rate of TCR association differed by HLA locus, with DRB1 most and HLA-C fewest. After further analysis at a later stage, 15,000 to 20,000 TCR beta sequences were associated with HLA alleles at 0.05 false discovery rate.

The PCR had 60 Vbeta and 13 Jbeta primers. As processed by the authors: Later analysis identified approximately 88 million unique TCR beta chains, about 12 million shared. TCRdb's copy holds only in-frame clones and misses some; the assay was immunoSEQ multiplex PCR. D and trimming were read from the DNA, whereas the V and J calls and clone size are those reported in that table. The sample lists approximately 130,000 clones, over 70% occurring once. V is TRBV5-1 and J is TRBJ2-3, with TRBD2 matching 11 bases. The receptor was isolated from a woman in her 40s in good health and CMV-seronegative. The sequencing sample was made of PBMCs. In DNA, the CDR3 is TGCGCCAGCAGCTTGGGTCTAGCGGGGGGCCAAGATACGCAGTATTTT. It specifies CASSLGLAGGQDTQYF.